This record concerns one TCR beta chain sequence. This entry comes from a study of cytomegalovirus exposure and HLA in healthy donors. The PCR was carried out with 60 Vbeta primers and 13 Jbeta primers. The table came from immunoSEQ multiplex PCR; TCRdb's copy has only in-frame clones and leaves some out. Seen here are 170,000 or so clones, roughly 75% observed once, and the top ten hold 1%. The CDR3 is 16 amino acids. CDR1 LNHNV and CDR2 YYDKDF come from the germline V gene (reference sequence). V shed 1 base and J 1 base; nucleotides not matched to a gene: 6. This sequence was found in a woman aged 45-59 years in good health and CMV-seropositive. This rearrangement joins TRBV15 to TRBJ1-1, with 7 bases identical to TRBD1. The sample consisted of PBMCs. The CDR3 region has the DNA TGTGCCACCAGCAGAGGAGGGGGCGTCAAGAACACTGAAGCTTTCTTT. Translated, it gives CATSRGGGVKNTEAFF.